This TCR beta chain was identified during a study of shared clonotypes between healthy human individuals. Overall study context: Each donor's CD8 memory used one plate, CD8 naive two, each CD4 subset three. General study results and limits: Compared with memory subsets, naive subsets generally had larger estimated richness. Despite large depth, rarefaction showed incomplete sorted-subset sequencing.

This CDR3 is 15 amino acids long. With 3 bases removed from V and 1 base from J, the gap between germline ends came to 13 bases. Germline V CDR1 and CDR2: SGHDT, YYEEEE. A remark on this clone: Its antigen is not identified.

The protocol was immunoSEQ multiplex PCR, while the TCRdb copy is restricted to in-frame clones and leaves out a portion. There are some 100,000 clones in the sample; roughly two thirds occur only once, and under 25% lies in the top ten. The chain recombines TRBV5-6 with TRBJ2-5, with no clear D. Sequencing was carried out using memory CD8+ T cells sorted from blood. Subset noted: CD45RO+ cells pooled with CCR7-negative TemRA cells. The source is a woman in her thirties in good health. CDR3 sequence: CASSWTGTFQETQYF. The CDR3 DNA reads TGTGCCAGCAGCTGGACGGGTACCTTCCAAGAGACCCAGTACTTC.